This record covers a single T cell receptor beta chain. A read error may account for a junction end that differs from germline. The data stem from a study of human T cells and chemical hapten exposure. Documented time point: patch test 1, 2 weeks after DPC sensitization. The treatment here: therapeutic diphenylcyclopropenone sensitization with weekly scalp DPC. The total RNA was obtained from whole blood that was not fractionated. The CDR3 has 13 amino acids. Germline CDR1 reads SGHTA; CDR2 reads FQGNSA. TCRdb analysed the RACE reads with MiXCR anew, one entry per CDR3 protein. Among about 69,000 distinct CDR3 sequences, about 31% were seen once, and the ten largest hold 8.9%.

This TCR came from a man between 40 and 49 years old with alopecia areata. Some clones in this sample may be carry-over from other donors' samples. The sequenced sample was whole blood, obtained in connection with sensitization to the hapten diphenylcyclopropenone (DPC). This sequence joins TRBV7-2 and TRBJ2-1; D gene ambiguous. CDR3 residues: CASSLYSGYEQIF. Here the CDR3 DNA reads TGTGCCAGCAGCCTATATTCGGGCTATGAGCAGATCTTC. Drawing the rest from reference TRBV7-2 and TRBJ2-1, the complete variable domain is GAGVSQSPSNKVTEKGKDVELRCDPISGHTALYWYRQSLGQGLEFLIYFQGNSAPDKSGLPSDRFSAERTGGSVSTLTIQRTQQEDSAVYLCASSLYSGYEQIFGPGTRLTVL.